The 7 T cell receptor beta chains in this list originate from one sample, sequenced in a study of blood T cells in healthy people across ages (dated by TCRdb to the mid-2010s). The receptor library was made with 5' RACE. The instrument given in TCRdb is Illumina HiSeq 2500. A second PCR of about 6 to 11 cycles was run with a J-beta primer mix and a sample-barcoded 5' primer. TCRdb trimmed the raw reads at Q25, called clones with MiXCR and kept productive beta chains. CDR3 protein duplicates are merged, each entry listing the most common genes and DNA. This sample holds 540,000 or so distinct CDR3 sequences; 24% were observed only once. Jointly, the top ten make up roughly 10% of the sample. The sample was also reused in another study, on T cells of mothers and their children.

The sequenced sample was blood. These receptors were collected from a boy aged 5-17 years in good health.

The genes are TRBV6-1 and TRBJ2-1; a possible D gene is TRBD1 (6 bases). CDR3 length: 15 amino acids. Trimming removed 5 bases at V and 1 base at J, with 12 bases between. Per the germline V gene, CDR1 is MNHNS and CDR2 is SASEGT. The CDR3 here is CASSRQDLSYNEQFF. CDR3 nucleotides: TGTGCCAGCAGTCGACAGGACCTATCCTACAATGAGCAGTTCTTC.

This clonotype was counted only a few times. The chain combines TRBV30 with TRBJ2-5, with 9 nucleotides matching TRBD2. Trimming removed 0 bases from V and 7 bases from J; junction bases left unmatched: 6. Germline-derived CDR1 and CDR2 are GTSNPN and SVGIG (reference sequence). This CDR3 has 14 amino acids. CDR3 region: CAWSVIAGEGTQYF. CDR3 coding DNA: TGTGCCTGGAGTGTAATAGCGGGGGAAGGGACCCAGTACTTC.

This chain connects TRBV2 to TRBJ1-1; D possibly corresponds to TRBD1 (6 bases). Germline assignment: CDR1 SNHLY and CDR2 FYNNEI. The CDR3 covers 13 residues. Trimming removed 1 base at V and 13 bases at J, with 16 bases between. The CDR3 here is CASSEVVAGAGFF. Here the CDR3 DNA reads TGTGCCAGCAGTGAAGTAGTGGCAGGGGCGGGTTTCTTT.

This clonotype has more than one count but fewer than ten. The V call is TRBV27, the J call TRBJ2-5; D ambiguous. The J call may be incorrect, as the DNA end agrees better with TRBJ2-1. This CDR3 region has 14 residues. Germline V gene sequence: CDR1 MNHEY, CDR2 SMNVEV (reference sequence). The DNA for the CDR3 is TGTGCCAGCATGGGTGGTTCCACGGCCAATGAGCAGTTCTTC. Translating it yields CASMGGSTANEQFF.

The sample holds many counts of this clonotype. The J gene is TRBJ2-5, the V gene TRBV19; D not resolved. This CDR3 spans 13 amino acids. The germline V gene has CDR1 LNHDA and CDR2 SQIVND (reference sequence). V dropped 7 bases and J dropped 2 bases, with 11 bases sitting between them. CDR3 nucleotide sequence: TGTGCCAGTACCAACTCTAAACAAGAGACCCAGTACTTC. Translating it yields CASTNSKQETQYF.

The chain is built from TRBV27 and TRBJ2-1; 8 positions agree with TRBD1. V lost 7 bases, J lost 6 bases, and 5 bases stayed unmatched. Germline-derived CDR1 and CDR2 are MNHEY and SMNVEV (reference sequence). The CDR3 sequence is 13 residues long. The CDR3 here is CASTGQGFNEQFF. The CDR3 DNA follows: TGTGCCAGCACAGGACAGGGATTCAATGAGCAGTTCTTC.

This rearrangement joins TRBV7-9 to TRBJ2-1; 9 bases agree with TRBD2. V trimming: 5 bases; J trimming: 9 bases; junction bases outside the gene matches: 11. From germline, CDR1 is SEHNR and CDR2 FQNEAQ (reference sequence). The CDR3 is made up of 15 amino acids. The CDR3 is CASSPGSSGIGEQFF. As DNA, the CDR3 is TGTGCCAGCAGCCCAGGGTCTAGCGGGATCGGTGAGCAGTTCTTC.